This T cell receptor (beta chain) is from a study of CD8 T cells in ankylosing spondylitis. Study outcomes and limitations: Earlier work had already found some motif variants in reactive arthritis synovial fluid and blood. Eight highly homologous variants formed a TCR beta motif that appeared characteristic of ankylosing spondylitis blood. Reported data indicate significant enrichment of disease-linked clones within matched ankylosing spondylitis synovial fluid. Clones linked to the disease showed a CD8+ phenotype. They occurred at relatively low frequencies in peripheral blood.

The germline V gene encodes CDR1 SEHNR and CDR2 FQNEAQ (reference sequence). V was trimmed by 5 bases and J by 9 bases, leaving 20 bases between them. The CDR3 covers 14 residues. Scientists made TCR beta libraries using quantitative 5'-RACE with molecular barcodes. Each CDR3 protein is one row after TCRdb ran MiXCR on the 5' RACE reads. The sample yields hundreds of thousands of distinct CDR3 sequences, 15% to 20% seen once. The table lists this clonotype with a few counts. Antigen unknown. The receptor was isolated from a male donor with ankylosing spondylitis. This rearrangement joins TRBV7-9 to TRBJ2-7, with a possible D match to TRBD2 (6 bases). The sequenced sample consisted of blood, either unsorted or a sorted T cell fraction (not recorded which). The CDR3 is CASSPREEGLAQYF. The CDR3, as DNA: TGTGCCAGCAGCCCACGTGAGGAGGGGTTGGCGCAGTACTTC.